The present TCR beta chain was sequenced within a study of cytomegalovirus exposure and HLA in healthy donors. Study findings and constraints: Compared with the roughly 730-donor mean, an Asian-associated ancestry cluster reportedly had fewer N-insertions, according to a later analysis.

PCR used 60 Vbeta primers and 13 Jbeta primers. Assay: immunoSEQ multiplex PCR; the TCRdb copy retains only in-frame clones and omits some. The sample holds more than 150,000 clones, just under 80% seen once. To note about this clone: What it recognizes is unknown.

Trimming left V 10 bases short and J 0 bases short, with 16 bases between. Per germline, CDR1 LNHDA and CDR2 SQIVND (reference sequence). This CDR3 has 15 residues. The sequencing input was PBMCs. The clonotype originates from a woman aged 25-40 years in good health and CMV-seropositive. The gene calls are TRBV19 and TRBJ2-1; D might be TRBD2 (7 bases). CDR3 loop: CATSQAGASYNEQFF. CDR3 nucleotide sequence: TGTGCCACCAGTCAGGCGGGGGCCTCCTACAATGAGCAGTTCTTC.